Listed below are T cell receptor beta chains from one sample, sequenced in a study of shared clonotypes between healthy human individuals. Here immunoSEQ multiplex PCR was the method, and the copy in TCRdb shows in-frame clones only, minus some. The data hold fewer than 3 million clones, with about 90% observed a single time. The sequencing input was naive CD4+ T cells from PBMCs. The receptors originated from a young man in good health. Some clones in this sample may be carry-over from other donors' samples. Each CDR3 is given with its conserved first and last residue. Each record gives: D gene, clone size, J gene, V gene, CDR3 protein, CDR3 DNA. D genes are given only for firm matches. Some rows have no size entry. The others give once, few or many, or a class for an expanded clone.

>NA|NA|TRBJ1-5|TRBV28
CASSLPGRMQPQHF
TGTGCCAGCAGTTTGCCAGGGAGGATGCAGCCCCAGCATTTT
>NA|NA|TRBJ1-2|TRBV5-6
CASSPGWNYGYTF
TGTGCCAGCAGCCCGGGGTGGAACTATGGCTACACCTTC
>NA|NA|TRBJ2-7|TRBV1
CTSSPSRLVSYEQYF
TGCACCAGCAGCCCATCGAGACTAGTCAGTTACGAGCAGTACTTC
>TRBD2|NA|TRBJ2-1|TRBV5-1
CASTTPGIAGGSYNEQFF
TGCGCCAGCACCACCCCTGGAATAGCGGGAGGATCCTACAATGAGCAGTTCTTC
>NA|few|TRBJ1-2|TRBV7-9
CATPPKGVGGYTF
TGTGCCACCCCGCCGAAAGGGGTTGGCGGCTACACCTTC
>NA|few|TRBJ1-1|TRBV29-1
CSVGQRMNTEAFF
TGCAGCGTTGGACAGAGGATGAACACTGAAGCTTTCTTT
>TRBD1|NA|TRBJ1-1|TRBV5-1
CASSPNPQGGTEAFF
TGCGCCAGCAGCCCCAACCCACAGGGGGGCACTGAAGCTTTCTTT
>NA|NA|TRBJ2-5|TRBV18
CASSPRVGEETQYF
TGTGCCAGCTCACCACGGGTAGGGGAAGAGACCCAGTACTTC
>NA|few|TRBJ2-1|TRBV9
CASSPTGTINNEQFF
TGTGCCAGCAGCCCTACCGGGACCATCAACAATGAGCAGTTCTTC
>NA|once|TRBJ2-3|TRBV28
CASSSIRSSTDTQYF
TGTGCCAGCAGTTCTATACGGTCCAGCACAGATACGCAGTATTTT
>TRBD1|NA|TRBJ2-7|TRBV5-6
CASSWGTASYEQYF
TGTGCCAGCAGCTGGGGGACAGCCTCCTACGAGCAGTACTTC
>NA|NA|TRBJ2-5|TRBV25-1
CASSEGRAGFRETQYF
TGTGCCAGCAGTGAAGGCAGGGCGGGCTTTCGGGAGACCCAGTACTTC
>NA|NA|TRBJ2-7|TRBV6-5
CASSLTQKPYEQYF
TGTGCCAGCAGTCTCACCCAGAAGCCCTACGAGCAGTACTTC
>NA|NA|TRBJ1-1|TRBV9
CASSVGEGMNTEAFF
TGTGCCAGCAGCGTAGGAGAGGGAATGAACACTGAAGCTTTCTTT
>TRBD1|NA|TRBJ2-3|TRBV19
CASRDRGADTQYF
TGTGCCAGTAGGGACAGGGGTGCAGATACGCAGTATTTT